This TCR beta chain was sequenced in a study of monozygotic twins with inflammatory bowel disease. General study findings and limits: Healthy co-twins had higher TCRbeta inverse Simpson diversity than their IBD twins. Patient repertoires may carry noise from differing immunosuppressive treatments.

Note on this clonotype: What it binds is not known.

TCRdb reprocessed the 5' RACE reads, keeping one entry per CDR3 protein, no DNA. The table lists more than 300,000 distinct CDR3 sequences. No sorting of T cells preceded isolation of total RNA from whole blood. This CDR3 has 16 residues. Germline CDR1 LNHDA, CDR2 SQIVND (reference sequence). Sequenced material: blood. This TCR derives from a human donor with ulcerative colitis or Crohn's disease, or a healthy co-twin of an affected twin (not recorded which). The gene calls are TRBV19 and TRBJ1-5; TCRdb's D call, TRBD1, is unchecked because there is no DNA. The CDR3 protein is CASSIDQGWGNQPQHF.